The clone carrying this T cell receptor (beta chain) was seen a single time. Its antigen is undetermined. The V and J ends lost 2 bases and 7 bases respectively, with 15 bases between them. The CDR3 totals 15 residues. Germline V gene data show CDR1 as SNHLY and CDR2 as FYNNEI. This entry belongs to a study of cytomegalovirus exposure and HLA in healthy donors. Study results and caveats: V- and J-gene trimming in TCR beta was tied to a missense DCLRE1C variant by an analysis performed later. Cytomegalovirus association was listed for 164 TCR beta chains.

The PCR made use of 60 Vbeta and 13 Jbeta primers. Assay used: immunoSEQ multiplex PCR; TCRdb lists only in-frame clones, some missing. The top ten hold 3% to 4% of the sample, which has around 100,000 clones, around 85% seen once. Those who donated were healthy bone marrow donors. Sequencing input: PBMCs. The receptor was isolated from a man between 25 and 39 years old in good health and CMV-seronegative. The gene calls are TRBV2 and TRBJ2-1; D is perhaps TRBD2 (6 bases). CDR3 DNA: TGTGCCAGCAGTGAATGGCGGGGTCCGGGAAATGAGCAGTTCTTC. It codes for CASSEWRGPGNEQFF.